These 4 T cell receptor beta chains were all obtained from the same sample, sequenced in a study of T-cell reconstitution after alpha-beta-depleted transplantation in children. Unique molecular identifiers were incorporated into the prepared TCRbeta library. A single record per CDR3 protein comes from TCRdb applying MiXCR to the PCR reads. This sample has 500,000 or so distinct CDR3 sequences; about an eighth occur once, and the top ten carry around 15%. Sequences were derived from PBMCs, mostly from graft donor cells, sampled 180 days after TCRalphabeta/CD19-depleted stem cell transplant. The receptors shown here come from a female patient aged 2 to 10 who had a stem cell transplant for aplastic anemia, so the T cells may come from the graft donor.

This clonotype was observed a few times. The chain joins TRBV12-5 to TRBJ2-7; D is undetermined. CDR3 size: 15 residues. Germline CDR1 is LGHNT and CDR2 is FRNRAP. Trimming removed 0 bases at V and 2 bases at J, with 11 bases between. The CDR3 is CASGLVPRRTYEQYV. Written as DNA, the CDR3 is TGTGCTAGTGGTTTGGTACCCCGACGGACCTACGAGCAGTACGTC.

This clonotype showed up just a few times. The rearrangement uses TRBV15 and TRBJ1-5; D not certain. Trimming removed 1 base from V and 2 bases from J, with 9 bases in between. CDR3 length: 15 residues. The germline CDR1 and CDR2 sequences are LNHNV and YYDKDF (reference sequence). The CDR3: CATSRVVRRNQPQHF. The CDR3 coding sequence is TGTGCCACCAGCAGAGTAGTCAGGCGCAATCAGCCCCAGCATTTT.

This clonotype has at least ten counts. J is TRBJ2-7 and V is TRBV5-5, with TRBD2 matching over 12 bases. CDR3 length: 14 amino acids. The V segment lost 4 bases and the J segment 2 bases; nucleotides outside the gene matches: 1. CDR1 is SGHKS and CDR2 is YYEKEE in the germline V gene (reference sequence). CDR3 bases: TGTGCCAGCAGCCGACTAGCGGGAGCCTACGAGCAGTACTTC. This gives the protein CASSRLAGAYEQYF. The whole variable domain, remainder taken from reference TRBV5-5 and TRBJ2-7, is DAGVTQSPTHLIKTRGQQVTLRCSPISGHKSVSWYQQVLGQGPQFIFQYYEKEERGRGNFPDRFSARQFPNYSSELNVNALLLGDSALYLCASSRLAGAYEQYFGPGTRLTVT.

The chain links TRBV9 to TRBJ1-5; no clear D. V gave up 4 bases and J gave up 3 bases, with 11 bases separating them. The CDR3 is 14 residues long. In germline, CDR1 is SGDLS, CDR2 YYNGEE. The CDR3 sequence is CASSSLGSNQPQHF. The CDR3 nucleotides are TGTGCCAGCAGCTCCCTCGGCTCCAATCAGCCCCAGCATTTT.